The 9 T cell receptor beta chains below come from one sample, sequenced in a study of read filtering for tumor transcriptome and immune sequencing. This library used about 360 ng RNA and molecular barcoded adaptors spanning alpha/delta and beta/gamma chains. TCRdb used MiXCR to reprocess the reads, holding one entry per CDR3 protein. This table has around 26,000 distinct CDR3 sequences, around 15% appearing once. Sequencing input: a population of CD138-negative cells sorted from bone marrow. Receptor source: a donor over 35 with multiple myeloma.

This clonotype was picked up many times. Written as DNA, the CDR3 is TGCGCCAGCAGCCCGGCGGGGATTGTGGAGACCCAGTACTTC. Translated: CASSPAGIVETQYF. The rearrangement joins TRBV5-1 to TRBJ2-5; a weak D match, TRBD2 (6 bases). V dropped 4 bases and J dropped 5 bases, with 15 bases sitting between them. Germline V gives CDR1 SGHRS, CDR2 YFSETQ. The CDR3 totals 14 residues.

With regard to this clonotype: A far larger clone is a single base away, which makes a read error likely. V gene TRBV2 combines with J gene TRBJ2-7; 12 nucleotides align to TRBD2. CDR1 is SNHLY and CDR2 is FYNNEI in the germline V gene. The J segment lost 7 bases and the V segment lost 6 bases, leaving 13 bases of the junction unmatched. This CDR3 has 16 amino acids. This chain's CDR3 is CASSGRTSGVYNEQYF. Written as DNA, the CDR3 is TGTGCCAGCAGCGGCAGGACTAGCGGGGTTTACAATGAGCAGTACTTC.

This clonotype showed up many times. The V and J genes are TRBV2 and TRBJ1-5, with a tentative D call TRBD1 (6 bases). The V end lost 8 bases, the J end lost 3 bases, and 14 bases lay between the germline ends. CDR3 length equals 14 residues. In germline, CDR1 is SNHLY, CDR2 FYNNEI. The CDR3 nucleotides read TGTGCCAGCTGGACAGCCAAGGACAATCAGCCCCAGCATTTT. The encoded protein is CASWTAKDNQPQHF.

There are many counts of this clonotype. The chain joins TRBV15 to TRBJ2-7, with 9 nucleotides matching TRBD2. From germline, CDR1 is LNHNV and CDR2 YYDKDF (reference sequence). With 0 bases clipped from V and 4 bases from J, the junction kept 7 bases outside the gene matches. The CDR3 extends over 16 amino acids. The CDR3 bases are TGTGCCACCAGCAGAGATGGGACTAGCCGGGTATACGAGCAGTACTTC. As protein: CATSRDGTSRVYEQYF. Looking up the rest from reference TRBV15 and TRBJ2-7 gives the full variable domain: DAMVIQNPRYQVTQFGKPVTLSCSQTLNHNVMYWYQQKSSQAPKLLFHYYDKDFNNEADTPDNFQSRRPNTSFCFLDIRSPGLGDTAMYLCATSRDGTSRVYEQYFGPGTRLTVT.

Regarding this clonotype: Sequence at one end of the junction differs from germline and may be a read error. The chain has TRBV10-3 and TRBJ2-3, with D tentatively TRBD1 (5 bases). This CDR3 contains 16 residues. Germline assignment: CDR1 ENHRY and CDR2 SYGVKD. The CDR3 spells CAISESRRLNTGTQYF. CDR3 DNA sequence: TGTGCCATCAGTGAGAGTAGAAGGTTAAACACAGGTACGCAGTATTTT.

The chain links TRBV30 to TRBJ1-6; D is ambiguous. Per the germline V gene, CDR1 is GTSNPN and CDR2 is SVGIG (reference sequence). V dropped 5 bases and J dropped 6 bases, with 14 bases sitting between them. CDR3 length equals 14 residues. CDR3 sequence: CAWDPGRSNSPLHF. In DNA, the CDR3 is TGTGCCTGGGACCCTGGACGGTCTAATTCACCCCTCCACTTT.

In this sample, this clonotype turned up many times. V is TRBV27 and J is TRBJ1-1; maybe TRBD1 (6 bases). Per the germline V gene, CDR1 is MNHEY and CDR2 is SMNVEV (reference sequence). Trimming stripped 0 bases from V and 4 bases from J, with 15 bases between. This CDR3 comprises 16 residues. The CDR3 sequence: CASSLSAFTGPTEAFF. The CDR3 DNA reads TGTGCCAGCAGTTTATCGGCCTTTACAGGGCCCACTGAAGCTTTCTTT.

This clonotype was seen more than once but under ten times. A much larger clone lies a single base off, so this may be a read error. The chain is built from TRBV5-1 and TRBJ1-4; weak D call: TRBD1 (5 bases). The CDR3 extends over 13 amino acids. Germline V gene lookup returns CDR1 SGHRS and CDR2 YFSETQ. CDR3 in DNA: TGCGCCAGCAGCCAGGGTGCGGCTGAAAAACCGTTTTTT. As protein: CASSQGAAEKPFF. Based on the CDR3 plus reference TRBV5-1 and TRBJ1-4, the full variable domain is KAGVTQTPRYLIKTRGQQVTLSCSPISGHRSVSWYQQTPGQGLQFLFEYFSETQRNKGNFPGRFSGRQFSNSRSEMNVSTLELGDSALYLCASSQGAAEKPFFGSGTQLSVL.

The sample holds a few counts of this clonotype. V usage is TRBV18 and J usage is TRBJ2-5, with 7 nucleotides matching TRBD2. Trimming took 2 bases from V and 5 from J; bases not matched to a gene: 11. The CDR3 has 16 residues. The germline V gene encodes CDR1 KGHSH and CDR2 LQKENI. Here the CDR3 reads CASSPSRGTIGETQYF. The CDR3 DNA is TGTGCCAGCTCACCATCCCGTGGGACTATAGGGGAGACCCAGTACTTC.